The entry that follows covers one T cell receptor (beta chain) sequence. TCRdb passed the PCR reads through MiXCR, listing each CDR3 protein once. This sample yields approximately 680,000 distinct CDR3 sequences, of which about 25% are seen a single time; about 0.8% belongs to the top ten. The source of the sample is a study of molecular identifiers for immune sequencing clone quantification. Germline loops: CDR1 SEHNR, CDR2 FQNEAQ (reference sequence). This CDR3 has 14 amino acids. The germline V and J ends were trimmed by 11 bases and 13 bases, with 24 bases remaining between them. The chain is built from TRBV7-9 and TRBJ1-6, with D maybe TRBD1 (5 bases). The source is a human donor in good health. Some libraries in this study had Jurkat cell RNA spiked in. Source material: naive CD8+ T cells from blood, with Jurkat cell RNA spiked in. Indicated subset: FACS-sorted CD8+CD4-CCR7+CD45RA+ naive T cells. The CDR3 sequence is CARRPPGPGSPLHF. In nucleotides, the CDR3 is TGTGCCCGCCGCCCGCCGGGGCCTGGTTCCCCCCTCCACTTT.